The clone carrying this T cell receptor beta chain has just one count. A library of TCRbeta sequences, prepared with unique molecular identifiers, was generated. MiXCR, run by TCRdb on the PCR reads, gives a single entry per CDR3 protein. This sample carries hundreds of thousands of distinct CDR3 sequences, 30% to 35% of them seen once, and the ten largest clones take 2.4%. The data originate from a study of T-cell reconstitution after alpha-beta-depleted transplantation in children. Germline V gene sequence: CDR1 DFQATT, CDR2 SNEGSKA (reference sequence). The CDR3 consists of 15 residues. Deletions cut 0 bases from V and 6 bases from J, with 17 bases between.

V usage is TRBV20-1 and J usage is TRBJ1-1; D not resolved. The sequencing here drew on PBMCs from the stem cell graft donor, taken from the stem cell graft. The source is a human donor who donated a stem cell graft to a child with aplastic anemia. The chain's CDR3 is CSARDIAPNGAEAFF. CDR3 coding DNA: TGCAGTGCTAGAGACATTGCCCCCAACGGCGCTGAAGCTTTCTTT.